This TCR beta chain derives from a study of cytomegalovirus exposure and HLA in healthy donors. Study summary: Earlier sequencing of about 179 million T cells yielded 120 million or so unique TCR beta sequences.

13 Jbeta primers and 60 Vbeta primers were used for the PCR. The protocol was immunoSEQ multiplex PCR, while the TCRdb copy is restricted to in-frame clones and leaves out a portion. The repertoire holds some 130,000 clones, 76% seen once, with about 3.1% in the top ten. Study-wide results and caveats: Altogether, about 160 TCR beta chains were recorded as cytomegalovirus-associated. V- and J-gene trimming in TCR beta was tied to a missense DCLRE1C variant by an analysis performed later.

A remark on this clone: Its antigen is undetermined.

The V gene's germline CDR1 is LNHDA and CDR2 SQIVND (reference sequence). The CDR3 is made up of 15 amino acids. Trimming took off 6 bases at V and 3 bases at J, with 16 bases between the two ends. The sequencing input was PBMCs. The TCR comes from a man aged 40-50 years in good health and CMV-seronegative. The J gene is TRBJ2-3, the V gene TRBV19, with D tentatively TRBD1 (5 bases). The CDR3 reads CASSNGAFLTDTQYF. The CDR3 DNA reads as TGTGCCAGTAGCAATGGGGCGTTCTTGACAGATACGCAGTATTTT.